This T cell receptor (beta chain) was obtained from a study of pediatric ulcerative colitis. One to two pinch biopsies were taken from the rectum during colonoscopy. Sequencing depth was up to 500,000 reads per sample. Repertoires were generated with immunoSEQ multiplex PCR, while TCRdb's copy carries only in-frame clones and drops some. The table has 16,000 or so clones, approximately 80% seen once. The TCR was taken from a boy younger than 18 who was a control in a study of pediatric ulcerative colitis. Specimen: gut tissue.

In DNA form, the CDR3 reads TGTGCCAGCAGTGAAGAGAGGGTCCGCGGCTACACCTTC. This gives the protein CASSEERVRGYTF. This rearrangement joins TRBV2 to TRBJ1-2, with D hard to call. This CDR3 contains 13 residues. V was shortened by 1 base and J by 8 bases, with 11 bases between the two germline ends. The germline V gene has CDR1 SNHLY and CDR2 FYNNEI.